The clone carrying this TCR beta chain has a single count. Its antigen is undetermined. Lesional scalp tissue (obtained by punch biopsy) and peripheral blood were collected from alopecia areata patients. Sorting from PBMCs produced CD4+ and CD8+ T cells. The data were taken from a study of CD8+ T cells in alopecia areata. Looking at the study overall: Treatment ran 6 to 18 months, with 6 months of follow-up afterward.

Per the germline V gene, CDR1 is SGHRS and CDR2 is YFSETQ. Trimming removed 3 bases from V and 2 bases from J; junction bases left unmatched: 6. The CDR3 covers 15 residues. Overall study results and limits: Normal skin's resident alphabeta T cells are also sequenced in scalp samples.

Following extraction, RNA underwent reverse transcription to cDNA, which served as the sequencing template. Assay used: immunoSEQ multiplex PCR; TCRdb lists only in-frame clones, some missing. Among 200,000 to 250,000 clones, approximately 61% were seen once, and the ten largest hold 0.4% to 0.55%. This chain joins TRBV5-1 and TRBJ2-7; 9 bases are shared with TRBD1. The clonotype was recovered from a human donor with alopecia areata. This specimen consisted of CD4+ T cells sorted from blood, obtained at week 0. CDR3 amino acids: CASSSSRTGAYEQYF. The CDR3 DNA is TGCGCCAGCAGCTCCTCGAGGACAGGGGCCTACGAGCAGTACTTC.